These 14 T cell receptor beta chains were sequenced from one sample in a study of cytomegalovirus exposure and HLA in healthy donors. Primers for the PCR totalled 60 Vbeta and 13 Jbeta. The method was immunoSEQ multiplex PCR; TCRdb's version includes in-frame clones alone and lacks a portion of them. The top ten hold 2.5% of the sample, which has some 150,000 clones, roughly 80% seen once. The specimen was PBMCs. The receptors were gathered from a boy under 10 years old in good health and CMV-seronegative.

This CDR3 is CASSQTSGDEQFF. For the CDR3, the DNA is TGTGCCAGCAGTCAGACTAGCGGCGATGAGCAGTTCTTC. The rearrangement uses TRBV2 and TRBJ2-1; 9 nucleotides match TRBD2. The CDR3 spans 13 residues. The germline gives CDR1 SNHLY, CDR2 FYNNEI. The ends lost 5 bases at V and 8 bases at J; junction bases unmatched: 4.

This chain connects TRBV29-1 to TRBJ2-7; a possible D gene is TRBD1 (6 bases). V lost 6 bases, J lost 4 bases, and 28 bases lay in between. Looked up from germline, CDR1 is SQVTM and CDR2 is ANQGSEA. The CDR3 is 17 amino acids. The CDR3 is CSVRPFTGSGQRYEQYF. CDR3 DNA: TGCAGCGTCCGGCCGTTTACAGGGTCTGGGCAAAGATACGAGCAGTACTTC.

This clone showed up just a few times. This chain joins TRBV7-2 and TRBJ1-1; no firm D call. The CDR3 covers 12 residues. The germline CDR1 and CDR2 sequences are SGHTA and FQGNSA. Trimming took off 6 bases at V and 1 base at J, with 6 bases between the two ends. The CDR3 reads CASRRQNTEAFF. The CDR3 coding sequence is TGTGCCAGCAGAAGACAGAACACTGAAGCTTTCTTT.

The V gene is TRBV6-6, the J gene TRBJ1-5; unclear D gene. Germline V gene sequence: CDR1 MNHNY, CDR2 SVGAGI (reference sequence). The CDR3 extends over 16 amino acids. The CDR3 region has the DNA TGTGCGAGCGGGAGGGCCCCTCTTGAATACAATCAGCCCCAGCATTTT. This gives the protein CASGRAPLEYNQPQHF.

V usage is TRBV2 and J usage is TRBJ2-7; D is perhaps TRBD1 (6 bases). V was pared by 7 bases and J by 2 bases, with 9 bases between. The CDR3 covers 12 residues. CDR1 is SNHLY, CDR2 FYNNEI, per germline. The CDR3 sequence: CASTYRAYEQYF. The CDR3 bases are TGTGCCAGCACATACAGGGCCTACGAGCAGTACTTC.

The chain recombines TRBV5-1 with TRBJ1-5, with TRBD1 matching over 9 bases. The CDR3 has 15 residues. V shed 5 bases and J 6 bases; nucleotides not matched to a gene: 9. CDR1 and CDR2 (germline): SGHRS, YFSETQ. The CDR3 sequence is CASSLSGQGGQPQHF. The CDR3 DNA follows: TGCGCCAGCAGTCTTTCGGGACAGGGTGGTCAGCCCCAGCATTTT.

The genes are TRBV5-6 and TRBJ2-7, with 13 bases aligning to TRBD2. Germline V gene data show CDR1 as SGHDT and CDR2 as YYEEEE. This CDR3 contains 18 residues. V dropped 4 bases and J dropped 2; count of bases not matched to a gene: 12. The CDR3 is CASSTPGLAGFLAYEQYF. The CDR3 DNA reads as TGTGCCAGCAGCACACCGGGACTAGCGGGATTTTTGGCCTACGAGCAGTACTTC.

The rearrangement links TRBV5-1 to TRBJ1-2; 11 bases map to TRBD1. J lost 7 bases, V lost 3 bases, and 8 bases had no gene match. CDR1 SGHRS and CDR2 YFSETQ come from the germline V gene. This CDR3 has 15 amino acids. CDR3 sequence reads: CASSSGQGAHGGYTF. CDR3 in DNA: TGCGCCAGCAGCTCCGGACAGGGGGCGCATGGTGGCTACACCTTC. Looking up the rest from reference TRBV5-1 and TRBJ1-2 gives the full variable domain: KAGVTQTPRYLIKTRGQQVTLSCSPISGHRSVSWYQQTPGQGLQFLFEYFSETQRNKGNFPGRFSGRQFSNSRSEMNVSTLELGDSALYLCASSSGQGAHGGYTFGSGTRLTVV.

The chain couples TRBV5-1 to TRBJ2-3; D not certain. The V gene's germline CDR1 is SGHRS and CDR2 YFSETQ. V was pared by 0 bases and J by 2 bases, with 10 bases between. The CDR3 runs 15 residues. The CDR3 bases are TGCGCCAGCAGCTTGGCCCCAGATCTCACAGATACGCAGTATTTT. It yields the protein CASSLAPDLTDTQYF.

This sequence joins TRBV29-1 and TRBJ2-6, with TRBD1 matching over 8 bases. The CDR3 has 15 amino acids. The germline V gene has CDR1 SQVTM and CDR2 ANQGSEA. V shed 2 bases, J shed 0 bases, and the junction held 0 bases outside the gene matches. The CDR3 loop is CSVETGGSGANVLTF. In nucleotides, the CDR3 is TGCAGCGTTGAAACAGGGGGCTCTGGGGCCAACGTCCTGACTTTC.

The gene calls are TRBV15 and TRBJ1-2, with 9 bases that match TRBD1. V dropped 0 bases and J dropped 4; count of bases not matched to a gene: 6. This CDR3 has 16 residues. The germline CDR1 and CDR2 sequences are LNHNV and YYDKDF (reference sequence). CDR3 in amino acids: CATSRDRPGQGYGYTF. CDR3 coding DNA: TGTGCCACCAGCAGAGATCGACCGGGACAGGGCTATGGCTACACCTTC.

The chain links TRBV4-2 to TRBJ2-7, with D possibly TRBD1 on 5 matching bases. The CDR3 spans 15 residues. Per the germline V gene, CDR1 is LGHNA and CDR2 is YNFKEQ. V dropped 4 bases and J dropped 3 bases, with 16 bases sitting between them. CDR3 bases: TGTGCCAGCAGCCTTACAGGCAGGGTTATCTACGAGCAGTACTTC. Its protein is CASSLTGRVIYEQYF.

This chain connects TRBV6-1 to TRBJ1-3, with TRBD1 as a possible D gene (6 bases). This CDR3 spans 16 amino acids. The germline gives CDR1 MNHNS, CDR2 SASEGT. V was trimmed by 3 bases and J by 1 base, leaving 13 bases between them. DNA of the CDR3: TGTGCCAGCAGTGAGTCCCCGACAGGTTCTGGAAACACCATATATTTT. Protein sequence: CASSESPTGSGNTIYF.

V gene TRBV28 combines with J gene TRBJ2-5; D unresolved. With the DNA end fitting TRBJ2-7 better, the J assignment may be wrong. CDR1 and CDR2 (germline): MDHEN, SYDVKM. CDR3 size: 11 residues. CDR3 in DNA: TGTGCCAGCAGTCTACAGTACGAGCAGTACTTC. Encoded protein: CASSLQYEQYF.